Below are 19 T cell receptor beta chains sequenced from a single sample in a study of blood T cell repertoires in COVID-19. Sequencing was performed with immunoSEQ multiplex PCR; in TCRdb, only in-frame clones are kept and a portion is missing. The table has approximately 65,000 clones, roughly 70% seen once. Material: PBMCs or T cells enriched from blood (not recorded which). The receptors were sampled from a woman in her fifties or sixties who had been exposed to COVID-19.

The chain employs TRBV7-6 and TRBJ1-6; D not certain. Germline V gene sequence: CDR1 SGHVS, CDR2 FNYEAQ. The CDR3 extends over 15 amino acids. V shed 1 base and J shed 6 bases, with 10 bases lying between them. The CDR3 DNA sequence: TGTGCCAGCAGCTTAGGGGAGGTAGCTAATTCACCCCTCCACTTT. It specifies CASSLGEVANSPLHF.

The chain combines TRBV19 with TRBJ1-6, with 8 positions matching TRBD1. Per the germline V gene, CDR1 is LNHDA and CDR2 is SQIVND (reference sequence). With 7 bases clipped from V and 11 bases from J, the junction kept 4 bases outside the gene matches. This CDR3 comprises 12 residues. Here the CDR3 reads CASNNRGTPLHF. CDR3 in DNA: TGTGCCAGTAATAACAGGGGGACACCCCTCCACTTT.

The chain is built from TRBV27 and TRBJ2-7, with D perhaps matching TRBD2 (5 bases). The ends were cut back, 3 bases at V and 2 bases at J, with 14 bases in the middle. The CDR3 spans 15 residues. Germline V gene lookup returns CDR1 MNHEY and CDR2 SMNVEV (reference sequence). The CDR3 here is CASSFSPPGTYEQYF. Written as DNA, the CDR3 is TGTGCCAGCAGTTTTTCCCCTCCGGGGACCTACGAGCAGTACTTC.

This clone came up once. This chain uses TRBV10-3 with TRBJ2-1, with 11 bases lining up with TRBD2. The CDR3 spans 13 residues. J lost 5 bases, V lost 8 bases, and 2 bases had no gene match. Germline CDR1 ENHRY, CDR2 SYGVKD. The CDR3 coding sequence is TGTGCCATCGGACTAGCGGGTCACAATGAGCAGTTCTTC. Translated: CAIGLAGHNEQFF.

The chain has TRBV7-2 and TRBJ1-5; unclear D gene. Germline values: CDR1 SGHTA, CDR2 FQGNSA. This CDR3 region has 13 residues. With 1 base removed from V and 6 bases from J, the gap between germline ends came to 7 bases. CDR3 bases: TGTGCCAGCAGCTTAGGAGAGAGTCAGCCCCAGCATTTT. Protein product: CASSLGESQPQHF.

This clone was seen ten or more times. V gene TRBV11-3 combines with J gene TRBJ2-1, with 15 nucleotides matching TRBD2. The CDR3 spans 16 residues. V shed 0 bases and J 7 bases; nucleotides not matched to a gene: 1. The germline V gene has CDR1 SGHNT and CDR2 YENEEA. This CDR3 reads CASSLEGLAGGNEQFF. CDR3 bases: TGTGCCAGCAGCTTAGAGGGACTAGCGGGAGGAAATGAGCAGTTCTTC.

The chain uses TRBV6-5 and TRBJ1-3; unclear D gene. V lost 3 bases and J 3 bases, leaving 12 bases between the germline ends. The CDR3 has 15 amino acids. Germline V gene lookup returns CDR1 MNHEY and CDR2 SVGAGI. CDR3 sequence: CASSYSWGGGNTIYF. As DNA, the CDR3 is TGTGCCAGCAGTTATTCGTGGGGAGGTGGAAACACCATATATTTT.

This chain joins TRBV30 and TRBJ1-2; TRBD1 matches 7 bases. V dropped 3 bases and J dropped 8; count of bases not matched to a gene: 18. There are 16 residues in the CDR3. Per germline, CDR1 GTSNPN and CDR2 SVGIG (reference sequence). This CDR3 is CAWRSGTERATGGYTF. CDR3 nucleotide sequence: TGTGCCTGGAGGTCCGGGACAGAGAGAGCCACGGGCGGCTACACCTTC.

The rearrangement links TRBV6-2 or TRBV6-3 to TRBJ1-2; a weak D match, TRBD1 (6 bases). The CDR3 extends over 14 amino acids. Germline V lookup: CDR1 MNHEY, CDR2 SVGEGT. V was clipped by 2 bases and J by 8 bases, with 15 bases between them. The CDR3 DNA follows: TGTGCCAGCAGTTACCCTGGACAGTTTGGCGGCTACACCTTC. It translates to CASSYPGQFGGYTF.

V usage is TRBV19 and J usage is TRBJ1-5; 9 bases fit TRBD1. Germline assignment: CDR1 LNHDA and CDR2 SQIVND (reference sequence). The CDR3 sequence is 15 residues long. V shed 4 bases and J 7 bases; nucleotides not matched to a gene: 8. The CDR3 protein is CASSTVNRGQQPQHF. DNA for the CDR3: TGTGCCAGTAGTACGGTAAACAGGGGGCAACAGCCCCAGCATTTT.

This chain joins TRBV19 and TRBJ2-2; 7 bases are shared with TRBD1. The CDR3 runs to 14 residues. Losses at the gene ends were 10 bases for V and 2 bases for J; bases not matched to a gene: 7. Germline lookup yields CDR1 LNHDA and CDR2 SQIVND (reference sequence). CDR3 bases: TGTGCCACCAGGGGGACACCAAACACCGGGGAGCTGTTTTTT. It yields the protein CATRGTPNTGELFF.

This chain links TRBV27 with TRBJ2-3; D call uncertain. V lost 11 bases and J 10 bases, leaving 16 bases between the germline ends. CDR1 is MNHEY and CDR2 is SMNVEV in the germline V gene (reference sequence). This CDR3 is 11 amino acids long. CDR3 sequence reads: CACRTTKAQYF. As DNA, the CDR3 is TGTGCCTGCCGAACAACCAAAGCGCAGTATTTT.

The chain carries TRBV15 and TRBJ2-3, with 12 positions matching TRBD2. The germline gives CDR1 LNHNV, CDR2 YYDKDF (reference sequence). V was pared by 3 bases and J by 3 bases, with 7 bases of the junction left unmatched. The CDR3 totals 17 residues. CDR3: CATSRVSTSGRTDTQYF. In DNA, the CDR3 is TGTGCCACCAGCAGGGTTTCGACTAGCGGGAGAACAGATACGCAGTATTTT.

This clone was seen only a few times. The chain couples TRBV6-5 to TRBJ1-5; 11 bases match TRBD1. This CDR3 spans 15 amino acids. Trimming removed 5 bases from V and 6 bases from J; junction bases left unmatched: 6. The V gene's germline CDR1 is MNHEY and CDR2 SVGAGI. The CDR3 bases are TGTGCCAGCAGTCCCGGGACAGGGGGTCCTCAGCCCCAGCATTTT. Its translation is CASSPGTGGPQPQHF.

The chain uses TRBV4-2 and TRBJ1-3; no firm D call. This CDR3 contains 15 residues. Germline CDR1 reads LGHNA; CDR2 reads YNFKEQ. Trimming took 4 bases from V and 1 from J, leaving 11 bases between them. CDR3 sequence (DNA): TGTGCCAGCAGCCCCTCGGGAGGATCTGGAAACACCATATATTTT. Amino acids: CASSPSGGSGNTIYF.

The gene calls are TRBV6-6 and TRBJ2-5; no firm D call. This CDR3 contains 14 residues. Trimming removed 0 bases at V and 4 bases at J, with 9 bases between. Germline CDR1 reads MNHNY; CDR2 reads SVGAGI (reference sequence). The CDR3 loop reads CASSYSTKSETQYF. The DNA of the CDR3 is TGTGCCAGCAGTTACTCAACTAAATCAGAGACCCAGTACTTC.

This chain joins TRBV2 and TRBJ2-7; TRBD1 matches 7 bases. The CDR3 is 14 amino acids. The J segment lost 4 bases and the V segment lost 6 bases, leaving 9 bases of the junction unmatched. The germline V gene has CDR1 SNHLY and CDR2 FYNNEI. The CDR3: CASSRDSAKYEQYF. Here the CDR3 DNA reads TGTGCCAGCAGCCGGGACAGCGCCAAATACGAGCAGTACTTC.

CDR3 nucleotides: TGCGCCAGCAGCTATGACAGGGGCCCAAAGAACACTGAAGCTTTCTTT. The encoded protein is CASSYDRGPKNTEAFF. This chain links TRBV5-1 with TRBJ1-1; 8 nucleotides line up with TRBD1. This CDR3 has 16 residues. V shed 3 bases, J shed 1 base, and the junction held 8 bases outside the gene matches. CDR1 SGHRS and CDR2 YFSETQ come from the germline V gene. The variable domain in full, completed from reference TRBV5-1 and TRBJ1-1, reads KAGVTQTPRYLIKTRGQQVTLSCSPISGHRSVSWYQQTPGQGLQFLFEYFSETQRNKGNFPGRFSGRQFSNSRSEMNVSTLELGDSALYLCASSYDRGPKNTEAFFGQGTRLTVV.

The rearrangement uses TRBV9 and TRBJ1-1, with D possibly matching TRBD1 (5 bases). With 0 bases removed from V and 5 bases from J, the gap between germline ends came to 14 bases. Germline CDR1 SGDLS, CDR2 YYNGEE. This CDR3 is 15 amino acids long. The CDR3 bases are TGTGCCAGCAGCGTAGCCGCGGGGGGATGGACTGAAGCTTTCTTT. This sequence encodes CASSVAAGGWTEAFF.